The 18 T cell receptor beta chains below were found in one sample sequenced in a study of shared clonotypes between healthy human individuals. Sequenced by immunoSEQ multiplex PCR; TCRdb stores in-frame clones only, minus some. This table holds about 1 million clones, roughly 80% found once. The sample comprised memory CD4+ T cells sorted from blood. Subset described: CD45RA-negative fraction. These receptors were collected from a man aged 18 to 29 in good health.

This chain connects TRBV2 to TRBJ1-2, with a weak D call TRBD1 (5 bases). This CDR3 contains 14 residues. Trimming shortened V by 7 bases and J by 2 bases, and 14 bases separated the two germline ends. The germline V gene encodes CDR1 SNHLY and CDR2 FYNNEI. The CDR3 loop is CASKKQTVNYGYTF. In DNA, the CDR3 is TGTGCCAGCAAAAAACAGACAGTAAACTATGGCTACACCTTC.

The V and J genes are TRBV9 and TRBJ2-5; possible D gene TRBD2, 7 bases. Germline-derived CDR1 and CDR2 are SGDLS and YYNGEE. Trimming took 4 bases from V and 4 from J, leaving 20 bases between them. The CDR3 is 16 amino acids. The CDR3 spells CASSFGGQEVRETQYF. CDR3 coding DNA: TGTGCCAGCAGCTTCGGGGGGCAGGAAGTAAGAGAGACCCAGTACTTC.

The chain employs TRBV7-2 and TRBJ2-5, with D perhaps TRBD1 or TRBD2 (5 bases each). CDR1 SGHTA and CDR2 FQGNSA come from the germline V gene. The CDR3 has 13 residues. The V end was cut by 5 bases, the J end by 13 bases, with 20 bases between. In nucleotides, the CDR3 is TGTGCCAGCAGCCCAACCGGGGCCGCCGGTGGGTACTTC. As protein: CASSPTGAAGGYF. Full variable domain (outside the CDR3, taken from reference TRBV7-2 and TRBJ2-5): GAGVSQSPSNKVTEKGKDVELRCDPISGHTALYWYRQSLGQGLEFLIYFQGNSAPDKSGLPSDRFSAERTGGSVSTLTIQRTQQEDSAVYLCASSPTGAAGGYFGPGTRLLVL.

The genes are TRBV18 and TRBJ1-4; maybe TRBD1 (5 bases). CDR1 KGHSH and CDR2 LQKENI come from the germline V gene. Trimming removed 1 base at V and 1 base at J, with 7 bases between. The length of the CDR3 is 15 residues. The CDR3 sequence is CASSPRQGTNEKLFF. CDR3 nucleotide sequence: TGTGCCAGCTCACCACGTCAGGGAACTAATGAAAAACTGTTTTTT. The variable domain in full, with the rest retrieved from reference TRBV18 and TRBJ1-4, is NAGVMQNPRHLVRRRGQEARLRCSPMKGHSHVYWYRQLPEEGLKFMVYLQKENIIDESGMPKERFSAEFPKEGPSILRIQQVVRGDSAAYFCASSPRQGTNEKLFFGSGTQLSVL.

The rearrangement links TRBV28 to TRBJ1-1; D gene unclear. Germline lookup yields CDR1 MDHEN and CDR2 SYDVKM. With 6 bases removed from V and 1 base from J, the gap between germline ends came to 15 bases. The CDR3 runs to 15 residues. The CDR3 DNA follows: TGTGCCAGCAGACCCGGACGGGGAGCGAACACTGAAGCTTTCTTT. Amino acid sequence: CASRPGRGANTEAFF.

This rearrangement joins TRBV5-6 to TRBJ2-7; 9 bases are shared with TRBD1. Unmatched junction bases numbered 9, after V lost 4 bases and J lost 1 base. The CDR3 loop spans 16 amino acids. Germline values: CDR1 SGHDT, CDR2 YYEEEE. As DNA, the CDR3 is TGTGCCAGCAGCCCCACCGGGACAGGGTTTTCCTACGAGCAGTACTTC. It encodes CASSPTGTGFSYEQYF.

The chain recombines TRBV11-2 with TRBJ2-2, with no clear D. The germline V gene has CDR1 SGHAT and CDR2 FQNNGV. Between the trimmed V and J ends, which lost 1 base and 6 bases, there was a span of 12 bases. This CDR3 is 15 amino acids long. This chain's CDR3 is CASSLVLVGAGELFF. Here the CDR3 DNA reads TGTGCCAGCAGCTTAGTTCTGGTCGGAGCCGGGGAGCTGTTTTTT.

This chain connects TRBV27 to TRBJ2-7; no firm D call. V lost 4 bases to trimming and J lost 6 bases, with 7 bases between them. The CDR3 loop spans 11 amino acids. CDR1 is MNHEY and CDR2 is SMNVEV in the germline V gene (reference sequence). As DNA, the CDR3 is TGTGCCAGCAGTTATGCTAGCGAGCAGTACTTC. Its protein product is CASSYASEQYF.

The chain joins TRBV7-9 to TRBJ1-4; D call uncertain. The CDR3 is 12 residues long. With 7 bases removed from V and 7 bases from J, the gap between germline ends came to 10 bases. Germline loops: CDR1 SEHNR, CDR2 FQNEAQ (reference sequence). CDR3 amino acids: CASNLGVEKLFF. The CDR3 nucleotides read TGTGCCAGCAACCTCGGGGTTGAAAAACTGTTTTTT.

This chain uses TRBV2 with TRBJ1-1, with TRBD1 identical over 10 bases. Germline V gives CDR1 SNHLY, CDR2 FYNNEI. The CDR3 is 14 amino acids. V was pared by 7 bases and J by 6 bases, with 8 bases of the junction left unmatched. The CDR3 here is CASTRDRGVSEAFF. The CDR3 nucleotides are TGTGCCAGCACCCGGGACAGGGGCGTTTCTGAAGCTTTCTTT.

V gene TRBV28 combines with J gene TRBJ1-2, with D possibly matching TRBD1 (5 bases). Germline V gives CDR1 MDHEN, CDR2 SYDVKM. The CDR3 is 11 residues long. The ends were cut back, 9 bases at V and 4 bases at J, with 9 bases in the middle. The DNA for the CDR3 is TGTGCCAGTGGGGACGGCTATGGCTACACCTTC. Protein: CASGDGYGYTF.

This clone was detected only once. The sample has other DNA sequences that encode this CDR3 too. This sequence joins TRBV5-1 and TRBJ1-1, with D unclear. This CDR3 comprises 14 residues. Germline V gives CDR1 SGHRS, CDR2 YFSETQ. V was clipped by 2 bases and J by 1 base, with 9 bases between them. The CDR3 nucleotides read TGCGCCAGCAGCTTAGGGCCGGGGAACACTGAAGCTTTCTTT. Its translation: CASSLGPGNTEAFF.

The genes are TRBV5-1 and TRBJ2-1; D ambiguous. The V gene lost 1 base and the J gene lost 3 bases, with 8 bases spanning the gap. The CDR3 runs to 14 residues. Per germline, CDR1 SGHRS and CDR2 YFSETQ. CDR3 region: CASSLREFYNEQFF. The CDR3 DNA reads TGCGCCAGCAGCTTGAGGGAATTCTACAATGAGCAGTTCTTC.

This clone was seen more than once but under ten times. This chain links TRBV10-3 with TRBJ1-2; 8 bases agree with TRBD1. In germline, CDR1 is ENHRY, CDR2 SYGVKD. J gave up 14 bases and V 8 bases, and 10 bases lay outside the gene matches. CDR3 length equals 11 residues. CDR3 nucleotide sequence: TGTGCCATCTGGGAAGGACAGGGCACGACCTTC. Protein product: CAIWEGQGTTF.

V is TRBV27 and J is TRBJ1-5; possible D gene TRBD1, 5 bases. This CDR3 region has 15 residues. With 2 bases removed from V and 7 bases from J, the gap between germline ends came to 15 bases. Looked up from germline, CDR1 is MNHEY and CDR2 is SMNVEV (reference sequence). CDR3: CASSLKGRVEQPQHF. CDR3 DNA sequence: TGTGCCAGCAGTTTAAAGGGGAGGGTGGAACAGCCCCAGCATTTT.

The chain carries TRBV11-2 and TRBJ2-2; D uncertain. V shed 6 bases and J shed 6 bases, with 14 bases lying between them. CDR1 is SGHAT and CDR2 is FQNNGV in the germline V gene. CDR3 length: 14 amino acids. The CDR3 region is CASRNNRLAGELFF. The CDR3 nucleotides are TGTGCCAGCAGAAATAATCGGTTGGCCGGGGAGCTGTTTTTT.

This rearrangement joins TRBV19 to TRBJ2-3; 10 bases align to TRBD1. This CDR3 contains 17 residues. Germline-derived CDR1 and CDR2 are LNHDA and SQIVND (reference sequence). The junction had 14 bases not matched to a gene; V was cut back by 7 bases and J by 4 bases. The CDR3 coding sequence is TGTGCCAGTAATTTTCATCCGGGACAGGGGCGGTCAGATACGCAGTATTTT. It codes for CASNFHPGQGRSDTQYF.

Remarks on this clone: The sample contains more than one DNA sequence encoding this CDR3. The rearrangement uses TRBV5-1 and TRBJ2-2; 7 positions agree with TRBD2. CDR1 is SGHRS and CDR2 is YFSETQ in the germline V gene. The V gene end was trimmed by 0 bases and the J gene end by 2 bases; junction bases not matched to a gene: 1. The CDR3 runs to 15 residues. The CDR3 DNA is TGCGCCAGCAGCTTGGGACTAGCCAACACCGGGGAGCTGTTTTTT. It specifies CASSLGLANTGELFF.